This T cell receptor beta chain was recorded in a study of T cells in Graves' hyperthyroidism and ophthalmopathy. This clonotype was observed at least ten times. RNA transcripts yielded amplified TCR beta CDR3 regions. A set of HTBI primers served as the primers for a first-round RT-PCR of the TCR CDR3. A single record per CDR3 protein comes from TCRdb applying MiXCR to the multiplex PCR reads. The sample has 540,000 or so distinct CDR3 sequences, 15% to 18% seen once; the top ten hold approximately 7%. Looked up from germline, CDR1 is SNHLY and CDR2 is FYNNEI. The CDR3 loop spans 15 amino acids. J gave up 5 bases and V 6 bases, and 12 bases lay outside the gene matches.

V gene TRBV2 combines with J gene TRBJ2-5; 7 bases map to TRBD1. The sequencing sample was made of blood. The sequence came from a woman in her thirties with Graves' hyperthyroidism. CDR3 sequence: CASSDIQGIRETQYF. Written as DNA, the CDR3 is TGTGCCAGCAGCGACATACAGGGGATTCGGGAGACCCAGTACTTC. The whole variable domain, remainder taken from reference TRBV2 and TRBJ2-5, is EPEVTQTPSHQVTQMGQEVILRCVPISNHLYFYWYRQILGQKVEFLVSFYNNEISEKSEIFDDQFSVERPDGSNFTLKIRSTKLEDSAMYFCASSDIQGIRETQYFGPGTRLLVL.